This TCR beta chain was documented in a study of blood T cell repertoires in COVID-19. As for the study in general: Sites across the United States, Italy and Spain contributed samples from acute and convalescent COVID-19. Sources were T cells, B-cell-depleted T cells, or PBMCs; the material itself was cDNA or gDNA.

Germline values: CDR1 LGHDT, CDR2 YNNKEL (reference sequence). CDR3 length equals 12 residues. Trimming left V 4 bases short and J 7 bases short, with 10 bases between. Study processing details: Researchers report that nucleated cell counts were estimated from reference gene primer amplification. Some clones are missing from TCRdb's copy, which holds only in-frame ones; the method was immunoSEQ multiplex PCR. V, J and clone size derive from that table, while D and trimming were established from the DNA sequence. The sample has about 360,000 clones; more than 65% are singletons. This receptor was taken from a human donor with acute or convalescent COVID-19. The donor label of this sample is uncertain. Sequencing was carried out using peripheral blood. The chain employs TRBV3-1 (or the pseudogene TRBV3-2) and TRBJ1-1; D ambiguous. In DNA, the CDR3 is TGTGCCAGCAGCCCCAGCGGGGTTGAAGCTTTCTTT. It translates to CASSPSGVEAFF.